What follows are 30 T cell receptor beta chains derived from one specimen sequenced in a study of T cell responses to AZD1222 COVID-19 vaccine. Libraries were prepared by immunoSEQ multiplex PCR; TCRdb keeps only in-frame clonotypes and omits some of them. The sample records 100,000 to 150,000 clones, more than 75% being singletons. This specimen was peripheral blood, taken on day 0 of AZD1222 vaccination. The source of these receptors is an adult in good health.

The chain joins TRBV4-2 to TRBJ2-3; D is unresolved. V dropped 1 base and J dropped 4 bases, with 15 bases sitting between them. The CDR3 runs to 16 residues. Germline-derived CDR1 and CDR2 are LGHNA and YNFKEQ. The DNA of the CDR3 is TGTGCCAGCAGCCAAGGGTGGGATGACGGTGCAGATACGCAGTATTTT. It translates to CASSQGWDDGADTQYF.

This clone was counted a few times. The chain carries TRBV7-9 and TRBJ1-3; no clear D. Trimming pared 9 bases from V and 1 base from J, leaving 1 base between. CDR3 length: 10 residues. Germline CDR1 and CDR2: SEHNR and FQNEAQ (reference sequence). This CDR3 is CASSGNTIYF. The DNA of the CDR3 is TGTGCCAGTTCTGGAAACACCATATATTTT.

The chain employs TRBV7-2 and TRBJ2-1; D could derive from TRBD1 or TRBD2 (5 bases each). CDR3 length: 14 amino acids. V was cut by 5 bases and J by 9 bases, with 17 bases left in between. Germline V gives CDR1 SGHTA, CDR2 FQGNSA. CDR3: CASSRSPTGGEQFF. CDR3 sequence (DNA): TGTGCCAGCAGCCGTAGCCCTACTGGGGGTGAGCAGTTCTTC.

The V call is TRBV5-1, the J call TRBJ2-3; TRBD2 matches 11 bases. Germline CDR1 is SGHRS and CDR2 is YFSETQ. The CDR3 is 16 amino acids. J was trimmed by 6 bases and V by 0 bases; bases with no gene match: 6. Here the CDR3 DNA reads TGCGCCAGCAGCTTGGGTAGCGGGGGGGCCCTGGATACGCAGTATTTT. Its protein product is CASSLGSGGALDTQYF.

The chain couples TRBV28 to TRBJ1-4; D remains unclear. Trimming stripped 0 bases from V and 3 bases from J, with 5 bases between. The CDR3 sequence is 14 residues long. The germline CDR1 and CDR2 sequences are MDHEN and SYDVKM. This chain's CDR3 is CASSLWKSNEKLFF. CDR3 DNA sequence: TGTGCCAGCAGTTTATGGAAATCTAATGAAAAACTGTTTTTT.

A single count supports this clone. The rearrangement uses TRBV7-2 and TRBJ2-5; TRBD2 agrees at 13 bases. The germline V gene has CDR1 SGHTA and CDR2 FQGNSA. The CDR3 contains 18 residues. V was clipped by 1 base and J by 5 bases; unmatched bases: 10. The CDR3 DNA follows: TGTGCCAGCAGCTTAGTTACTAGCGGGGGGGCCGAGGATGAGACCCAGTACTTC. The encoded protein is CASSLVTSGGAEDETQYF. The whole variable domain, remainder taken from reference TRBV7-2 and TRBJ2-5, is GAGVSQSPSNKVTEKGKDVELRCDPISGHTALYWYRQSLGQGLEFLIYFQGNSAPDKSGLPSDRFSAERTGGSVSTLTIQRTQQEDSAVYLCASSLVTSGGAEDETQYFGPGTRLLVL.

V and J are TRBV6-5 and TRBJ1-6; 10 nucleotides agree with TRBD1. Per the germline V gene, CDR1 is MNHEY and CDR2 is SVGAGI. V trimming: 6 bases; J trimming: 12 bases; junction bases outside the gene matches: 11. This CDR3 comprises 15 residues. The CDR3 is CASRRRDRGQLPLHF. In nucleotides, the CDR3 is TGTGCCAGCAGACGACGCGACAGGGGGCAACTACCCCTCCACTTT.

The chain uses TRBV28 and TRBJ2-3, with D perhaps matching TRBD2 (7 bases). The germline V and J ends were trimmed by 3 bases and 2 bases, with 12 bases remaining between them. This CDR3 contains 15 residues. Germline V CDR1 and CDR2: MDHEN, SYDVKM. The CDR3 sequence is CASSFAGASTDTQYF. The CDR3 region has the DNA TGTGCCAGCAGTTTCGCGGGGGCCTCCACAGATACGCAGTATTTT.

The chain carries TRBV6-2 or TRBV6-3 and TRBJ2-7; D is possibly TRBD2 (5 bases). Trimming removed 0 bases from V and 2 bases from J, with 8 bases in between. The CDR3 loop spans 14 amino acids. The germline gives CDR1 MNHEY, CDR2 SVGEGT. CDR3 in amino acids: CASSYSPGTYEQYF. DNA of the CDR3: TGTGCCAGCAGTTACTCCCCGGGAACCTACGAGCAGTACTTC.

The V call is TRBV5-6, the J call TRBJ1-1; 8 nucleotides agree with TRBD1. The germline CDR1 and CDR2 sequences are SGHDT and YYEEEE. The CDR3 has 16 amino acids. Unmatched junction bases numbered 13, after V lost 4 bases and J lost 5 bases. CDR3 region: CASSDNNRGVDTEAFF. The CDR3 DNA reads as TGTGCCAGCAGCGACAATAACAGGGGGGTGGATACTGAAGCTTTCTTT.

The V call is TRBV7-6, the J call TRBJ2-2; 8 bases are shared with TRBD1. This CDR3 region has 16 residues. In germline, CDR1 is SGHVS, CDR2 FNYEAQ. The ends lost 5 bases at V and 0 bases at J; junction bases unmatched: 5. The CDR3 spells CASSLQTGANTGELFF. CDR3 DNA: TGTGCCAGCAGCCTTCAGACAGGGGCGAACACCGGGGAGCTGTTTTTT.

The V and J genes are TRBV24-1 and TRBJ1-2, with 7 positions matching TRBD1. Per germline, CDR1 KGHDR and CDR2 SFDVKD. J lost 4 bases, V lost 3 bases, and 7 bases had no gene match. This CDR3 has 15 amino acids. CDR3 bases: TGTGCCACCAGTGATCCCTCCGGGACAGTCTATGGCTACACCTTC. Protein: CATSDPSGTVYGYTF.

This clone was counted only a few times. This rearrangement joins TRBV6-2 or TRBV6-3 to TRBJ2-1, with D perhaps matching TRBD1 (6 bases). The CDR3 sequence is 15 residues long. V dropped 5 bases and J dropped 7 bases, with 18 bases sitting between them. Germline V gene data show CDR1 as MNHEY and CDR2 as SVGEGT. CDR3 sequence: CASSRRQAAVNEQFF. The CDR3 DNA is TGTGCCAGCAGTAGACGACAGGCGGCGGTTAATGAGCAGTTCTTC.

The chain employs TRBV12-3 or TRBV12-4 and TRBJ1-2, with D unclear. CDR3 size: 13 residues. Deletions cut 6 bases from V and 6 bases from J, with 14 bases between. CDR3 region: CASSSYSVDGYTF. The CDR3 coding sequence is TGTGCCAGCAGCTCATATTCTGTAGATGGCTACACCTTC.

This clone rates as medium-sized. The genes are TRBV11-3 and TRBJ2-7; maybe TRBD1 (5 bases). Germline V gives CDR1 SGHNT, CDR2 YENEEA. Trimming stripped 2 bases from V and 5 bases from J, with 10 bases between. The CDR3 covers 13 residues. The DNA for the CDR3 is TGTGCCAGCAGCTTACAGGGCGACGACGAGCAGTACTTC. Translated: CASSLQGDDEQYF.

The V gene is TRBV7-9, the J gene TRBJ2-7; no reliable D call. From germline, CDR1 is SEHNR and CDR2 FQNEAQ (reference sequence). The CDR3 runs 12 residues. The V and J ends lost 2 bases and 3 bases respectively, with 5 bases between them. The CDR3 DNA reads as TGTGCCAGCAGCTTAAGTATCTACGAGCAGTACTTC. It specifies CASSLSIYEQYF. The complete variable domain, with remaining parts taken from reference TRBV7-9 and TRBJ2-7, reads DTGVSQNPRHKITKRGQNVTFRCDPISEHNRLYWYRQTLGQGPEFLTYFQNEAQLEKSRLLSDRFSAERPKGSFSTLEIQRTEQGDSAMYLCASSLSIYEQYFGPGTRLTVT.

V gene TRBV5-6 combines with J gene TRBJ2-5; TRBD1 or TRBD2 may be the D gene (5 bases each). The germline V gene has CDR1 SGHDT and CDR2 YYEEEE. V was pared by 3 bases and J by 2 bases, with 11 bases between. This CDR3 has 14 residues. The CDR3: CASSWDLFQETQYF. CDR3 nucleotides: TGTGCCAGCAGCTGGGACCTCTTTCAAGAGACCCAGTACTTC.

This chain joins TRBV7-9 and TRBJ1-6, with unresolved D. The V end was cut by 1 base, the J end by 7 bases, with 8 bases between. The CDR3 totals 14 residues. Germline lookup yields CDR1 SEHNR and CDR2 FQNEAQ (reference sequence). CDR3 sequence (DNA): TGTGCCAGCAGCTTAGTGAGAGAAAATTCACCCCTCCACTTT. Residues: CASSLVRENSPLHF.

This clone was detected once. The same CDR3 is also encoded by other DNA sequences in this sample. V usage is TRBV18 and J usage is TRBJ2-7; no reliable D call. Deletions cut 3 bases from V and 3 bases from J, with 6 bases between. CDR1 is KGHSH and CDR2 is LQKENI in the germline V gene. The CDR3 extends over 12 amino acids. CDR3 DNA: TGTGCCAGCTCACCCACGGGCTACGAGCAGTACTTC. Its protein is CASSPTGYEQYF.

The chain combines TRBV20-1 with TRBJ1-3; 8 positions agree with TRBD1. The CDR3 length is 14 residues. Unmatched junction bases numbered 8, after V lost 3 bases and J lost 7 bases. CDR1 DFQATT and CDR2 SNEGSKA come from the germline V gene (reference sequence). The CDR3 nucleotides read TGCAGTGCTAGTGAGGGACAGGCGAGGAACACCATATATTTT. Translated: CSASEGQARNTIYF.

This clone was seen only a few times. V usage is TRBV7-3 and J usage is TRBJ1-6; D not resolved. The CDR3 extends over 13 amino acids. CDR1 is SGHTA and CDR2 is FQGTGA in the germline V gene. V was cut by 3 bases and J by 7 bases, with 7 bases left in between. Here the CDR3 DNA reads TGTGCCAGCAGCTTTACACCCAATTCACCCCTCCACTTT. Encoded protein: CASSFTPNSPLHF.

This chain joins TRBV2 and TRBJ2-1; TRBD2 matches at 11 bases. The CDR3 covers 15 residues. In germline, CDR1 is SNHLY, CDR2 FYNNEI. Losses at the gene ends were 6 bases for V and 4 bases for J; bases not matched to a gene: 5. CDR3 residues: CASSLTSGEYNEQFF. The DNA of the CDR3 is TGTGCCAGCAGCCTGACTAGCGGGGAGTACAATGAGCAGTTCTTC.

In DNA form, the CDR3 reads TGTGCCAGCAGCTTAGTAGGGAACAATGAGCAGTTCTTC. Amino acids: CASSLVGNNEQFF. The chain has TRBV11-3 and TRBJ2-1; D unclear. Trimming removed 1 base from V and 5 bases from J, with 6 bases in between. CDR1 and CDR2 (germline): SGHNT, YENEEA. The CDR3 consists of 13 residues.

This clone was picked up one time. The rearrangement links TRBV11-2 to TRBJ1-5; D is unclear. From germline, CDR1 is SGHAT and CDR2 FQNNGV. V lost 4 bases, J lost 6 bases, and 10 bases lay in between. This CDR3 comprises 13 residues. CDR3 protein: CASSWALGQPQHF. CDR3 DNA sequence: TGTGCCAGCAGCTGGGCACTGGGTCAGCCCCAGCATTTT. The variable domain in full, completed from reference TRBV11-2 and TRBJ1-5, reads EAGVAQSPRYKIIEKRQSVAFWCNPISGHATLYWYQQILGQGPKLLIQFQNNGVVDDSQLPKDRFSAERLKGVDSTLKIQPAKLEDSAVYLCASSWALGQPQHFGDGTRLSIL.

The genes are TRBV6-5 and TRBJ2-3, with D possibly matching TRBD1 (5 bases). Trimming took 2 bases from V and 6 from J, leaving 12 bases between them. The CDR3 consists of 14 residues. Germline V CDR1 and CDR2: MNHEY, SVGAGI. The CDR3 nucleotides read TGTGCCAGCAGTTACGGGCAGGGCCCCGATACGCAGTATTTT. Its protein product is CASSYGQGPDTQYF.

The CDR3 nucleotides read TGCGCCAGCAGCTCACCCGGGTCTGAAGCTTTCTTT. This gives the protein CASSSPGSEAFF. This chain uses TRBV5-1 with TRBJ1-1, with unresolved D. The CDR3 extends over 12 amino acids. Trimming took off 3 bases at V and 6 bases at J, with 9 bases between the two ends. Germline CDR1 reads SGHRS; CDR2 reads YFSETQ.

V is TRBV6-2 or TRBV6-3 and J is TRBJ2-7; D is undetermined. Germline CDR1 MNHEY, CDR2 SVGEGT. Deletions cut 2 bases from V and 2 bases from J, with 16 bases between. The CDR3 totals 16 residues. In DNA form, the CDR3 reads TGTGCCAGCAGTTACCTTGCAGGTCCCACACCCTACGAGCAGTACTTC. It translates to CASSYLAGPTPYEQYF.

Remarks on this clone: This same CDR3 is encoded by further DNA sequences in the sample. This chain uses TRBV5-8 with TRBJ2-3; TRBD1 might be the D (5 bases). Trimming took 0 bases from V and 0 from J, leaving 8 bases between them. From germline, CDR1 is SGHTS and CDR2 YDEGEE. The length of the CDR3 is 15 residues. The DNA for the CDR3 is TGTGCCAGCAGCTTGGGACAGTCTAGCACAGATACGCAGTATTTT. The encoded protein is CASSLGQSSTDTQYF.

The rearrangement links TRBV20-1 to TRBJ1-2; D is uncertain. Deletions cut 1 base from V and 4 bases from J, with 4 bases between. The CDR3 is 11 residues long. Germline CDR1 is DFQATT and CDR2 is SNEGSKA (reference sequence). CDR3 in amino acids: CSARGGYGYTF. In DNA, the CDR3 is TGCAGTGCTAGAGGGGGCTATGGCTACACCTTC.

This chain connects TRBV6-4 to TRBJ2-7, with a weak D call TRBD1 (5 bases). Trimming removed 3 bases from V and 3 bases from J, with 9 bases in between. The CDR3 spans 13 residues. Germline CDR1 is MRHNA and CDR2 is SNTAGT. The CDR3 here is CASSEQARYEQYF. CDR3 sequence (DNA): TGTGCCAGCAGTGAACAGGCCCGCTACGAGCAGTACTTC.